This T cell receptor beta chain was found in a study of response to subunit inactivated influenza vaccine (dated by TCRdb to between 2018 and 2020). Study-wide context: Deep quantitative T cell receptor repertoire profiling was used in the study to track responses to a trivalent subunit inactivated influenza vaccine. The research as a whole found: The authors proposed that each seasonal influenza vaccination may bring in only a limited number of new T cells.

Libraries were built with RT-PCR. The instrument given in TCRdb is Illumina HiSeq 2500. Starting from the raw public reads, TCRdb applied fastp trimming at Q25, assembled clones with MiXCR and retained in-frame beta chains. Merged by CDR3 protein, the rows form single entries marked with the most common genes and DNA. This sample gives more than 450,000 distinct CDR3 sequences in total; about an eighth of them show up just once. The ten largest clonotypes hold roughly 10% of the sample. From the cysteine up to the phenylalanine, the CDR3 has a length of 16 residues. The sequence is cut down to CDR3 DNA, 48 bases in frame from base 1. CDR1 is given as SGDLS and CDR2 as YYNGEE, both from the germline V gene. V sheds 0 bases and J sheds 0 bases, leaving 11 bases between their ends. This clonotype was observed a few times. There is no known antigen for this receptor. No clone much larger than this one lies a single base away; base qualities are absent.

The source was PBMCs from blood, collected on the day of vaccination. The chain is made from TRBV9 and TRBJ2-3; the D gene identity is not certain. The sequence was obtained from a man aged 45-60 years who received an inactivated influenza vaccine. Donor details come from another sample of the same person, matched by shared clones. The CDR3 reads as follows: CASSVEVYASTDTQYF. The base sequence is TGTGCCAGCAGCGTAGAAGTGTATGCTAGCACAGATACGCAGTATTTT.